This T cell receptor (beta chain) was retrieved from a study of T-cell memory formation after mild COVID-19. Study-wide background: The TCR clusters were mostly specific to one donor. Study findings and constraints: Memory sampled before infection contained some responding clones, suggesting cross-reactive memory joined.

Germline V gene data show CDR1 as MNHEY and CDR2 as SVGEGT. Trimming removed 5 bases from V and 7 bases from J, with 12 bases in between. The CDR3 loop spans 13 amino acids. TCRdb redid the calling of the 5' RACE reads with MiXCR, one entry per CDR3 protein. The sample has 150,000 to 200,000 distinct CDR3 sequences, around a third seen once. Remarks on this clonotype: The antigen is undetermined.

The sample was PBMCs or a T cell subset sorted from them (not recorded which). The clonotype originates from an adult woman who had mild COVID-19 (a few samples of this study predate the infection). Cell type and time point are not known. The chain employs TRBV6-2 or TRBV6-3 and TRBJ2-1; no firm D call. The CDR3 region has the DNA TGTGCCAGCAGTCCCGTGGCCTTGAATGAGCAGTTCTTC. Its translation is CASSPVALNEQFF.